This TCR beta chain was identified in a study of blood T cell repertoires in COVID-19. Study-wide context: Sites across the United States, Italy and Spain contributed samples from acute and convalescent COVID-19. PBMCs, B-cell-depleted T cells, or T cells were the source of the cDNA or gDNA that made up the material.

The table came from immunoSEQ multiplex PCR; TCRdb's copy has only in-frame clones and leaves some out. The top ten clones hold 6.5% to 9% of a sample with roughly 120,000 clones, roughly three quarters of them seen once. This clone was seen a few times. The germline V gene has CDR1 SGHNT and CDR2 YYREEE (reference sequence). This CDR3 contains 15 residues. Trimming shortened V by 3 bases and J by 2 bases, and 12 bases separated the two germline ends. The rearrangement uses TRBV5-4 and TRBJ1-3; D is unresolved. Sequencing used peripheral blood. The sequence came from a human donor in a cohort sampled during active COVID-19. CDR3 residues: CASSSPGVAGNTIYF. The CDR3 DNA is TGTGCCAGCAGCTCCCCCGGGGTCGCTGGAAACACCATATATTTT.